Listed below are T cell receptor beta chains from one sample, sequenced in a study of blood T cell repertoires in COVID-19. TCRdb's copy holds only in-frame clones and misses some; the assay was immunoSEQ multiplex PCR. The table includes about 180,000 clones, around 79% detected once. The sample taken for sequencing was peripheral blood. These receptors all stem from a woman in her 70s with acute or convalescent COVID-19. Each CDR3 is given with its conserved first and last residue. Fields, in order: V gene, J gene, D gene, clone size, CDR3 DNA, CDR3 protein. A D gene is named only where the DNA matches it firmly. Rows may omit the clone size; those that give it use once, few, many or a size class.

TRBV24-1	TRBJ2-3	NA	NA	TGTGCCACCAGTGTGTCGGGTCTTGGCACAGATACGCAGTATTTT	CATSVSGLGTDTQYF
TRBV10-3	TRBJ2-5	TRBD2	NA	TGTGCCATCAGTGACCCGGGACTAGCGGGAGTGAAAGAGACCCAGTACTTC	CAISDPGLAGVKETQYF
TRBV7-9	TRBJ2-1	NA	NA	TGTGCCAGCAGCCCGACACTCCCCAAGGGAGGTGTGTTCGATGAGCAGTTCTTC	CASSPTLPKGGVFDEQFF
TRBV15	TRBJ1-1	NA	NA	TGTGCCACCAGCAGAGATTCTATTTGGAGGGCGAGGAACACTGAAGCTTTCTTT	CATSRDSIWRARNTEAFF
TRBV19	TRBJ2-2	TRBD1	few	TGTGCCAGTAGACCGGGACAGGGATACCCCGGGGAGCTGTTTTTT	CASRPGQGYPGELFF
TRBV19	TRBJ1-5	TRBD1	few	TGTGCCAGTAACTACGGGACAGGTCTCAATCAGCCCCAGCATTTT	CASNYGTGLNQPQHF
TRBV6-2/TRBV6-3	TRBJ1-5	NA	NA	TGTGCCAGCAGTTATCCGTTACGGCGGGGCAATCAGCCCCAGCATTTT	CASSYPLRRGNQPQHF
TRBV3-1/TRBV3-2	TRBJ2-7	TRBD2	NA	TGTGCCAGCGGCCTAGCGGGAGACGTGAACGAGCAGTACTTC	CASGLAGDVNEQYF
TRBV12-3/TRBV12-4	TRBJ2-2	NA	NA	TGTGCCAGCAGGCCCCAGGGCACCGGGGAGCTGTTTTTT	CASRPQGTGELFF
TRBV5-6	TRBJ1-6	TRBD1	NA	TGTGCCAGCAGCTTCACAGGGGGAAACTCACCCCTCCACTTT	CASSFTGGNSPLHF
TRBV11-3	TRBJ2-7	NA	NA	TGTGCCAGCAGCATTCCCGGGAGTTCCTACGAGCAGTACTTC	CASSIPGSSYEQYF
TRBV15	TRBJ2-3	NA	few	TGTGCCACCAGCAGAGGTGCGGGCAGCACAGATACGCAGTATTTT	CATSRGAGSTDTQYF
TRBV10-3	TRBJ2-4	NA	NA	TGTGCCATCAGTGAGGATCGAAGAGAGGGTACCAAAAACATTCAGTACTTC	CAISEDRREGTKNIQYF
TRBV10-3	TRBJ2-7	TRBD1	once	TGTGCCACCAACCGACAGGGAACCCCCTACGAGCAGTACTTC	CATNRQGTPYEQYF
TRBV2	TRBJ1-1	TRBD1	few	TGTGCCAGCCGACAGGGGGTAACTGAAGCTTTCTTT	CASRQGVTEAFF
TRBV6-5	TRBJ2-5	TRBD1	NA	TGTGCCAGCAGGGGGACAGGGGCAGAGACCCAGTACTTC	CASRGTGAETQYF
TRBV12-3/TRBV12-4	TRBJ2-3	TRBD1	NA	TGTGCCAGCCGGGACAGGCATAATACGCAGTATTTT	CASRDRHNTQYF
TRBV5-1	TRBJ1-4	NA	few	TGCGCCAGCAGCTCGGGACATGCTGAAAAACTGTTTTTT	CASSSGHAEKLFF
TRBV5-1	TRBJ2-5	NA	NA	TGCGCCAGCAGCTTCGGGGGGCGGAAGACCCAGTACTTC	CASSFGGRKTQYF
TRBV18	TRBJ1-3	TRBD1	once	TGTGCCAGCTCACCGCCGGACAGGGCCTCTGGAAACACCATATATTTT	CASSPPDRASGNTIYF
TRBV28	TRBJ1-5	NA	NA	TGTGCCAGCAGTTTAGGGGCAGCAGCCCAGCCCCAGCATTTT	CASSLGAAAQPQHF
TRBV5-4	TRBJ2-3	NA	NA	TGTGCCAGCAGCTGGACAGTGAGCACAGATACGCAGTATTTT	CASSWTVSTDTQYF
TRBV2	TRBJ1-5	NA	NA	TGTGCCAGCAGTGAAGTAGCAGGGGGCAATCAGCCCCAGCATTTT	CASSEVAGGNQPQHF
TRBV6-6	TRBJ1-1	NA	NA	TGTGCCAGCAGTCGGACAGCCGCAGGTTGGGAAGCTTTCTTT	CASSRTAAGWEAFF
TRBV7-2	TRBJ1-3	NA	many	TGTGCCAGCAGCTTGACCGCAGGCTCTGGAAACACCATATATTTT	CASSLTAGSGNTIYF
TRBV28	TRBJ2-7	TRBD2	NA	TGTGCCAGCACCAGTCCCGGGACTAGCGGTCTGGGCGAGCAGTACTTC	CASTSPGTSGLGEQYF
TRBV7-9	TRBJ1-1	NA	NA	TGTGCCAGCAGCTTAGCGTGGCAGGGGCAACGAATGGAAGCTTTCTTT	CASSLAWQGQRMEAFF
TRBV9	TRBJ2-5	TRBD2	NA	TGTGCCAGCAGCCCACAACTAGCGGGAGCGGTGGAGACCCAGTACTTC	CASSPQLAGAVETQYF
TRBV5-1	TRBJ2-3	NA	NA	TGCGCCAGCAAGGACTCCACAGATACGCAGTATTTT	CASKDSTDTQYF
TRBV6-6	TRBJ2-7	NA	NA	TGTGCCAGCAGTTCATGGTTGACTAGAAACGAGCAGTACTTC	CASSSWLTRNEQYF
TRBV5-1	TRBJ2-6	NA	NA	TGCGCCAGCAGCTTGCACGTCAGGATTGGGGCCAACGTCCTGACTTTC	CASSLHVRIGANVLTF
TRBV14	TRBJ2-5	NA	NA	TGTGCCAGCAGCCAAGACACGGAGCGGAGGTTCCAAGAGACCCAGTACTTC	CASSQDTERRFQETQYF
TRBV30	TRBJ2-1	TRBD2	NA	TGTGCCTGGAGTTACGGACTAGCGGGAGTTGGCAATGAGCAGTTCTTC	CAWSYGLAGVGNEQFF